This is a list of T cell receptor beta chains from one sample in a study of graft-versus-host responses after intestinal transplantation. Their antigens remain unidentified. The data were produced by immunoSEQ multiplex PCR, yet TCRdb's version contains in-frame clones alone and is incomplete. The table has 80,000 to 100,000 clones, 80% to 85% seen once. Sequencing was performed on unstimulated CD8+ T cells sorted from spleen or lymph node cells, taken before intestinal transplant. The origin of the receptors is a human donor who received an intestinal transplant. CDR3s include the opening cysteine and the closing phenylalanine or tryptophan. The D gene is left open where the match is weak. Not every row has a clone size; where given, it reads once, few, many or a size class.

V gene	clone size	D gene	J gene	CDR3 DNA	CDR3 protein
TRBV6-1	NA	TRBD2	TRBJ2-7	TGTGCCAGCAGTACTGGGACTAGCGGAGCTTACGAGCAGTACTTC	CASSTGTSGAYEQYF
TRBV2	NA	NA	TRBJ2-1	TGTGCCAGCAGTGAAGAATCGGGGGCCTCCTACAATGAGCAGTTCTTC	CASSEESGASYNEQFF
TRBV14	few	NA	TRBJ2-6	TGTGCCAGCAGCCAAGAACTGGTGGGTGGGGCCAACGTCCTGACTTTC	CASSQELVGGANVLTF
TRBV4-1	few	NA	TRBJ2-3	TGCGCCAGCAGCCACAGGACGGATAGCACAGATACGCAGTATTTT	CASSHRTDSTDTQYF
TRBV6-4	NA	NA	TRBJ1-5	TGTGCCAGGCTGTTAGACAGGAGGGATCAGCCCCAGCATTTT	CARLLDRRDQPQHF
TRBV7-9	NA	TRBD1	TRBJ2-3	TGTGCCAGCAGCCCTGTAGACAGGGGCACAGATACGCAGTATTTT	CASSPVDRGTDTQYF
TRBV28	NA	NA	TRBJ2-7	TGTGCCAGTAGGGCGGAAAACTTCTACGAGCAGTACTTC	CASRAENFYEQYF
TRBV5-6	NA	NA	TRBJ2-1	TGTGCCAGCAGCGTGGACAGATTTTACAATGAGCAGTTCTTC	CASSVDRFYNEQFF
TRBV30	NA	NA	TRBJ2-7	TGTGCCTGGATACCCGAGGAAGGCTACGAGCAGTACTTC	CAWIPEEGYEQYF
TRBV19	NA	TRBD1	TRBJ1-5	TGTGCCAGTAGTGTACAGGGGAGTAGCAATCAGCCCCAGCATTTT	CASSVQGSSNQPQHF
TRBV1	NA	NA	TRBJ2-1	TGCACCAGCAGCCAAGATACGGCGGGGGAGGATGAGCAGTTCTTC	CTSSQDTAGEDEQFF
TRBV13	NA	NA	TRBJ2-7	TGTGCCAGCAGCTTAGGAGGGGATGCCTACGAGCAGTACTTC	CASSLGGDAYEQYF
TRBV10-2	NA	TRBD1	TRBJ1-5	TGCGCCAGCAGTGAGTCCTACTCAGGGGGCGGCGGACAGCCCCAGCATTTT	CASSESYSGGGGQPQHF
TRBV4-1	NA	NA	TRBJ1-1	TGCGCCAGCAGCCAAGATTCGGCAGCCAGTGAAGCTTTCTTT	CASSQDSAASEAFF
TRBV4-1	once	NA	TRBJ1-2	TGCGCCAGCAGCCAAGAAGGCTTCTATGGCTACACCTTC	CASSQEGFYGYTF
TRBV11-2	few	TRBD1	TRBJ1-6	TGTGCCAGCAGCCTCGGAGGGGGCGGGTCACCCCTCCACTTT	CASSLGGGGSPLHF
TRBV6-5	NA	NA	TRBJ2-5	TGTGCCAGCAGTCCAGACACCGCGGAGACCCAGTACTTC	CASSPDTAETQYF
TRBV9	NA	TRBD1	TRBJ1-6	TGTGCCAGCAGCGTAGAGGAACAGGGGGTTTATTCACCCCTCCACTTT	CASSVEEQGVYSPLHF
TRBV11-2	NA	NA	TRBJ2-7	TGTGCCAGCAGCGGAGCAGGGGTCTCCTACGAGCAGTACTTC	CASSGAGVSYEQYF
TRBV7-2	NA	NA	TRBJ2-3	TGTGCCAGCAGCACGCTCCGGTGGGGGGCTGAGGTAGATACGCAGTATTTT	CASSTLRWGAEVDTQYF
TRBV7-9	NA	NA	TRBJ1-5	TGTGCCAGCAGCGATTTGGGGGGTCAGCCCCAGCATTTT	CASSDLGGQPQHF
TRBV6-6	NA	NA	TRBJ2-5	TGTGCCAGCAGTCATCAAGGACGCCAAGAGACCCAGTACTTC	CASSHQGRQETQYF
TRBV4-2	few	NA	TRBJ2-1	TGTGCCAGCAGCCAAGGGGGGAGCTCCTACAATGAGCAGTTCTTC	CASSQGGSSYNEQFF
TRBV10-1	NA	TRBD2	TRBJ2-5	TGCGCCAGCAGTGACGCGGGAGCGGGAGAGACCCAGTACTTC	CASSDAGAGETQYF
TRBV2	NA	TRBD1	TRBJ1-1	TGTGCCAGCAGTGACGGTGTGACAGGGGGCGCCGAGAACACTGAAGCTTTCTTT	CASSDGVTGGAENTEAFF
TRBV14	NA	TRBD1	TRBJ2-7	TGTGCCAGCAGGCGACAGGGGGCTGGTAGAGAGCAGTACTTC	CASRRQGAGREQYF
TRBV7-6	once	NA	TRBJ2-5	TGTGCCAGCAGCTTAGGGTTGGGGTTGCGAGAGACCCAGTACTTC	CASSLGLGLRETQYF
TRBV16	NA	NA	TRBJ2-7	TGTGCCAGCAGCCAATCGTTGGGGGAAACCTACGAGCAGTACTTC	CASSQSLGETYEQYF
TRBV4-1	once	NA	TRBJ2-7	TGCGCCAGCAGCCAGTTCCCTCCGGGATCCTTCGACGAGCAGTACTTC	CASSQFPPGSFDEQYF
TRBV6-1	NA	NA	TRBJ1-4	TGTGCCAGCAGCCCACAGGGTGGGGCGGAAAAACTGTTTTTT	CASSPQGGAEKLFF
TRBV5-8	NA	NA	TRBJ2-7	TGTGCCAGCAGCTCAGGGTGGAGTGGCCCCTACGAGCAGTACTTC	CASSSGWSGPYEQYF
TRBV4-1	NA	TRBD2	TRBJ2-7	TGCGCCAGCAGCCAAGATCGGGCTAGCGGGAGGCGCGAGCAGTACTTC	CASSQDRASGRREQYF
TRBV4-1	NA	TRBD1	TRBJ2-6	TGCGCCAGCACGCCATCGCTGACAGGGGTCTCTGGGGCCAACGTCCTGACTTTC	CASTPSLTGVSGANVLTF
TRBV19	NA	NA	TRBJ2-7	TGTGCCAGTAGTATAGATGTGGGTGAGGGACCCCTCCTATACGAGCAGTACTTC	CASSIDVGEGPLLYEQYF
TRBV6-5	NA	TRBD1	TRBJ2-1	TGTGCCAGCAGCCTCGGGACAGGAGGATACAATGAGCAGTTCTTC	CASSLGTGGYNEQFF
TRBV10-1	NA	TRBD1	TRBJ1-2	TGCGCCAGCAGCGAGGGGACAGGGAATGGCTACACCTTC	CASSEGTGNGYTF
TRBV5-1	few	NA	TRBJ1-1	TGCGCCAGCAGCTTGGGCACTGAAGCTTTCTTT	CASSLGTEAFF
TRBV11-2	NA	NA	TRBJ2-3	TGTGCCAGCAGCTTAGATTTCCCAGATACGCAGTATTTT	CASSLDFPDTQYF
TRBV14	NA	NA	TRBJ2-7	TGTGCCAGCAGCCCCCTACGTAATGGCTACGAGCAGTACTTC	CASSPLRNGYEQYF
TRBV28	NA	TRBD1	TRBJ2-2	TGTGCCCGCAGGGGAGGGACAGGGGTGAAATTAGGGGACACCGGGGAGCTGTTTTTT	CARRGGTGVKLGDTGELFF
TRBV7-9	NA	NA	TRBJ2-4	TGTGCCAGCAGCCCAAAAAACATTCAGTACTTC	CASSPKNIQYF
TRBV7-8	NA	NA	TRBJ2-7	TGTGCCAGCAGCTTAGGGGTGGCAGGCGGGACCTACGAGCAGTACTTC	CASSLGVAGGTYEQYF
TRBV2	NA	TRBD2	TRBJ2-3	TGTGCCAGCATTAGCGGGAGAGGGGATACGCAGTATTTT	CASISGRGDTQYF
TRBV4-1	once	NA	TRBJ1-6	TGCGCCAGCAGCCAGTCCGGACTGCGCTCCTATAATTCACCCCTCCACTTT	CASSQSGLRSYNSPLHF
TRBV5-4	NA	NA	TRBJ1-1	TGTGCCAGCAGCCCGACAGGGAACACTGAAGCTTTCTTT	CASSPTGNTEAFF
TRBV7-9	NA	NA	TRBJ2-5	TGTGCCAGCAGCTTCGTCACGGATCAAGAGACCCAGTACTTC	CASSFVTDQETQYF
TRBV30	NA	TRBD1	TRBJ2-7	TGTGCCTGGGCAGGGGGACGATATGGCTACGAGCAGTACTTC	CAWAGGRYGYEQYF
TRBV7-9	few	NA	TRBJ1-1	TGTGCCAGCAGCTTAGTTGCGGGGATGGAAGCTTTCTTT	CASSLVAGMEAFF
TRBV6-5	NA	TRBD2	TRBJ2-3	TGTGCCAGCAGTTACGGACTAGCGGTAGGCACAGATACGCAGTATTTT	CASSYGLAVGTDTQYF
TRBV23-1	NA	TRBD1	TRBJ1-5	TGCGCCAACCCAAAGGACAGGGGGAATCAGCCCCAGCATTTT	CANPKDRGNQPQHF
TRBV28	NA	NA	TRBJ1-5	TGTGCCAGCAGTTTAACCGACAGCCCCAATCAGCCCCAGCATTTT	CASSLTDSPNQPQHF
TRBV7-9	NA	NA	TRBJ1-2	TGTGCCAGCAGCTTAGTAAGGGATGGCTACACCTTC	CASSLVRDGYTF
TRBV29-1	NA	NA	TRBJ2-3	TGCAGCGTTGAACTGGGGACAGATACGCAGTATTTT	CSVELGTDTQYF